Listed below are T cell receptor beta chains from one sample, sequenced in a study of Ad26.COV2.S vaccination and SARS-CoV-2 variants. TCRdb keeps only in-frame clones here, not all; method: immunoSEQ multiplex PCR. The table lists approximately 450,000 clones, 80% to 95% of them singletons. This material consisted of peripheral blood, taken in a trial of Ad26.COV2.S vaccine versus placebo. The source of these receptors is a person aged 18-60 years who received the Ad26.COV2.S COVID-19 vaccine or a placebo. The CDR3 runs from the conserved cysteine through the conserved F or W.

J gene: TRBJ2-7
V gene: TRBV29-1
CDR3 protein: CSVKQGPYEQYF

J gene: TRBJ2-1
V gene: TRBV9
CDR3 protein: CASSTRQYNEQFF

J gene: TRBJ2-3
V gene: TRBV5-1
CDR3 protein: CASSPEGASGGTDTQYF

J gene: TRBJ2-2
V gene: TRBV27
CDR3 protein: CASSLSWGAGGELFF

J gene: TRBJ1-4
V gene: TRBV30
CDR3 protein: CAWSVAPAKEKLFF

J gene: TRBJ2-5
V gene: TRBV6-6
CDR3 protein: CASSNSQETQYF

J gene: TRBJ2-7
V gene: TRBV4-1
CDR3 protein: CASSQDSGKTSEYF

J gene: TRBJ1-1
V gene: TRBV29-1
CDR3 protein: CSVGGPEAFF

J gene: TRBJ1-1
V gene: TRBV18
CDR3 protein: CASSPQEEAFF

J gene: TRBJ2-7
V gene: TRBV19
CDR3 protein: CASSISQGSYEQYF

J gene: TRBJ2-5
V gene: TRBV29-1
CDR3 protein: CSIRHFQETQYF

J gene: TRBJ1-5
V gene: TRBV18
CDR3 protein: CASSPAANQPQHF

J gene: TRBJ1-2
V gene: TRBV6-2/TRBV6-3
CDR3 protein: CASSLGTVRYGYTF

J gene: TRBJ2-1
V gene: TRBV5-6
CDR3 protein: CASSFGSGDEQFF

J gene: TRBJ2-7
V gene: TRBV3-1/TRBV3-2
CDR3 protein: CASSQSPGTNEQYF

J gene: TRBJ2-1
V gene: TRBV24-1
CDR3 protein: CATSPVSGTYNEQFF

J gene: TRBJ1-2
V gene: TRBV28
CDR3 protein: CASSPFRTGGGYTF

J gene: TRBJ2-7
V gene: TRBV27
CDR3 protein: CASSARTSGTTYEQYF

J gene: TRBJ2-3
V gene: TRBV7-3
CDR3 protein: CASRLDNTDTQYF

J gene: TRBJ2-5
V gene: TRBV6-5
CDR3 protein: CASSYSQGGETQYF

J gene: TRBJ1-2
V gene: TRBV5-4
CDR3 protein: CASSLSGGAGYTF

J gene: TRBJ2-6
V gene: TRBV19
CDR3 protein: CASSIGTGASGANVLTF